These 20 T cell receptor beta chains originate from one sample sequenced in a study of monozygotic twins with inflammatory bowel disease. TCRdb reprocessed the 5' RACE reads; each CDR3 protein has one entry and no DNA is given. Here the sample table reports approximately 200,000 distinct CDR3 sequences. Material for sequencing was blood. These receptors all come from a human donor with ulcerative colitis or Crohn's disease, or a healthy co-twin of an affected twin (not recorded which).

The rearrangement links TRBV18 to TRBJ2-7. Germline CDR1 KGHSH, CDR2 LQKENI. The CDR3 contains 15 residues. This CDR3 is CASSPPLTATYEQYF.

This chain connects TRBV7-9 to TRBJ1-1; TCRdb returns TRBD1, unconfirmable since there is no DNA. CDR3 length: 13 amino acids. Germline V lookup: CDR1 SEHNR, CDR2 FQNEAQ (reference sequence). CDR3: CASSLEQGTEAFF.

The chain uses TRBV6-6 and TRBJ2-7; TCRdb's D call, TRBD1, is unchecked because there is no DNA. Looked up from germline, CDR1 is MNHNY and CDR2 is SVGAGI (reference sequence). The CDR3 has 14 residues. The chain's CDR3 is CASRTGTGQYEQYF.

The V gene is TRBV5-1, the J gene TRBJ1-4; without DNA, the TCRdb call of TRBD1 cannot be checked. CDR1 SGHRS and CDR2 YFSETQ come from the germline V gene. This CDR3 is built from 15 residues. CDR3 sequence reads: CASSLVRGRDEKLFF. Drawing the rest from reference TRBV5-1 and TRBJ1-4, the complete variable domain is KAGVTQTPRYLIKTRGQQVTLSCSPISGHRSVSWYQQTPGQGLQFLFEYFSETQRNKGNFPGRFSGRQFSNSRSEMNVSTLELGDSALYLCASSLVRGRDEKLFFGSGTQLSVL.

The chain employs TRBV5-1 and TRBJ1-1. Germline values: CDR1 SGHRS, CDR2 YFSETQ. CDR3 size: 14 residues. The CDR3 sequence is CASSFRFVNTEAFF.

The chain couples TRBV5-1 to TRBJ2-3; lacking DNA, the TRBD2 call made by TCRdb goes unchecked. This CDR3 has 15 residues. The germline CDR1 and CDR2 sequences are SGHRS and YFSETQ. The CDR3 here is CASSRGTSFTDTQYF.

This chain joins TRBV20-1 and TRBJ2-1; TCRdb reports TRBD2, a call that lacks DNA to check it against. The CDR3 is made up of 15 amino acids. Per germline, CDR1 DFQATT and CDR2 SNEGSKA (reference sequence). CDR3 in amino acids: CSATDVRGAANEQFF.

The chain recombines TRBV20-1 with TRBJ1-6; TCRdb's D call of TRBD1 is untestable without DNA. There are 14 residues in the CDR3. Germline CDR1 reads DFQATT; CDR2 reads SNEGSKA (reference sequence). The chain's CDR3 is CSARKQANGSPLHF.

The gene calls are TRBV2 and TRBJ1-5. The CDR3 consists of 12 residues. Germline V gene data show CDR1 as SNHLY and CDR2 as FYNNEI. This CDR3 reads CASLGVGQPQHF.

The chain uses TRBV20-1 and TRBJ2-1; TCRdb proposes TRBD2, but this gene call is untestable without DNA. In germline, CDR1 is DFQATT, CDR2 SNEGSKA (reference sequence). The CDR3 length is 18 residues. Here the CDR3 reads CSARGGTSFSRTYNEQFF.

This chain joins TRBV20-1 and TRBJ1-1; TCRdb's D call of TRBD1 is untestable without DNA. The CDR3 has 13 amino acids. The germline V gene encodes CDR1 DFQATT and CDR2 SNEGSKA (reference sequence). CDR3 region: CSASGPQNTEAFF.

CDR3 protein: CASSTGQGGKNEQFF. The chain joins TRBV7-9 to TRBJ2-1; TCRdb picks TRBD1, but there is no DNA to check that call. Germline V lookup: CDR1 SEHNR, CDR2 FQNEAQ (reference sequence). This CDR3 spans 15 amino acids.

V and J are TRBV7-6 and TRBJ2-5; with no DNA, the TCRdb D assignment of TRBD1 cannot be verified. CDR3 length equals 15 residues. Germline V lookup: CDR1 SGHVS, CDR2 FNYEAQ. The CDR3 sequence: CASSLIRGLQETQYF.

The CDR3 is CASSPQGGEIGNTIYF. V is TRBV7-2 and J is TRBJ1-3; the D call of TRBD1 rests on TCRdb alone, since no DNA is present to check it. This CDR3 has 16 amino acids. Per germline, CDR1 SGHTA and CDR2 FQGNSA.

The chain has TRBV20-1 and TRBJ2-3; no DNA is available, so the TRBD1 call from TCRdb remains unchecked. This CDR3 has 15 amino acids. Per germline, CDR1 DFQATT and CDR2 SNEGSKA (reference sequence). CDR3 sequence reads: CSLSPRTGGTDTQYF.

This chain joins TRBV7-6 and TRBJ2-1; the TRBD2 assignment by TCRdb is unverifiable without DNA. Germline values: CDR1 SGHVS, CDR2 FNYEAQ. The CDR3 sequence is 17 residues long. The CDR3 protein is CASSRLAGVNSYNEQFF. Together with reference TRBV7-6 and TRBJ2-1, the CDR3 gives the full variable domain: GAGVSQSPRYKVTKRGQDVALRCDPISGHVSLYWYRQALGQGPEFLTYFNYEAQQDKSGLPNDRFSAERPEGSISTLTIQRTEQRDSAMYRCASSRLAGVNSYNEQFFGPGTRLTVL.

The V call is TRBV20-1, the J call TRBJ1-4. CDR1 and CDR2 from the germline V gene are DFQATT and SNEGSKA (reference sequence). This CDR3 has 14 residues. CDR3 sequence: CSASILDPNEKLFF.

The rearrangement links TRBV5-6 to TRBJ1-2; checking the TCRdb D call of TRBD1 is not possible without DNA. The germline V gene has CDR1 SGHDT and CDR2 YYEEEE. CDR3 length equals 15 residues. This CDR3 reads CASILRGAKNYGYTF.

The chain couples TRBV7-9 to TRBJ2-5; TCRdb outputs TRBD2, but without DNA this stays unchecked. The CDR3 is made up of 15 amino acids. CDR1 is SEHNR and CDR2 is FQNEAQ in the germline V gene (reference sequence). CDR3 sequence: CASSRGTSEQETQYF.

The rearrangement uses TRBV7-8 and TRBJ1-6. Germline V gives CDR1 SGHVS, CDR2 FQNEAQ. The CDR3 runs 15 residues. This CDR3 reads CASSLESSYNSPLHF.